The 8 T cell receptor beta chains given below trace back to one sample, sequenced in a study of cytomegalovirus exposure and HLA in healthy donors. PCR amplification relied on 60 Vbeta primers (plus 13 Jbeta primers). Assay: immunoSEQ multiplex PCR; the TCRdb copy retains only in-frame clones and omits some. This sample has about 150,000 clones, with roughly 88% found just once. The sequenced sample consisted of PBMCs. The origin of the receptors is a man aged 50 or older in good health and CMV-seropositive.

This clone was recorded a few times. The chain carries TRBV5-6 and TRBJ2-5, with TRBD1 matching over 7 bases. This CDR3 has 14 residues. Germline loops: CDR1 SGHDT, CDR2 YYEEEE. V dropped 4 bases and J dropped 3; count of bases not matched to a gene: 6. CDR3 bases: TGTGCCAGCAGCGAGGGACAGATTGAAGAGACCCAGTACTTC. Encoded protein: CASSEGQIEETQYF.

The rearrangement links TRBV18 to TRBJ1-2; the match to TRBD1 covers 9 bases. The CDR3 runs 15 residues. Trimming took 3 bases from V and 7 from J; bases not matched to a gene: 9. CDR1 and CDR2 from the germline V gene are KGHSH and LQKENI. The CDR3 loop reads CASSPSTGGGGGYTF. CDR3 sequence (DNA): TGTGCCAGCTCACCCTCAACAGGGGGCGGAGGTGGCTACACCTTC. Full variable domain (outside the CDR3, taken from reference TRBV18 and TRBJ1-2): NAGVMQNPRHLVRRRGQEARLRCSPMKGHSHVYWYRQLPEEGLKFMVYLQKENIIDESGMPKERFSAEFPKEGPSILRIQQVVRGDSAAYFCASSPSTGGGGGYTFGSGTRLTVV.

The chain has TRBV19 and TRBJ2-3; 8 bases match TRBD2. The V gene's germline CDR1 is LNHDA and CDR2 SQIVND (reference sequence). This CDR3 contains 12 residues. Unmatched junction bases numbered 6, after V lost 8 bases and J lost 8 bases. The CDR3 protein is CASSSGHGTQYF. CDR3 coding DNA: TGTGCCAGTTCTAGCGGGCACGGTACGCAGTATTTT.

The chain joins TRBV29-1 to TRBJ1-1; D may be TRBD1 (5 bases). The germline V gene encodes CDR1 SQVTM and CDR2 ANQGSEA. V shed 4 bases and J shed 4 bases, with 13 bases lying between them. This CDR3 is built from 13 residues. The CDR3 spells CSVATALGTEAFF. Written as DNA, the CDR3 is TGCAGCGTTGCGACAGCCCTCGGCACTGAAGCTTTCTTT. Full variable domain (missing parts from reference TRBV29-1 and TRBJ1-1): SAVISQKPSRDICQRGTSLTIQCQVDSQVTMMFWYRQQPGQSLTLIATANQGSEATYESGFVIDKFPISRPNLTFSTLTVSNMSPEDSSIYLCSVATALGTEAFFGQGTRLTVV.

This rearrangement joins TRBV21-1 to TRBJ2-3; no DNA check was done on the table's D call, TRBD2. TRBV21-1 is given as a pseudogene. The CDR3 totals 14 residues. The CDR3 spells CASSPTRGTDTQYF. CDR3 coding DNA: TGTGCCAGCAGTCCGACTAGGGGCACAGATACGCAGTATTTT.

The rearrangement joins TRBV5-1 to TRBJ2-1; a possible D gene is TRBD2 (5 bases). CDR3 length: 15 amino acids. V was shortened by 7 bases and J by 0 bases, with 14 bases between the two germline ends. Germline CDR1 is SGHRS and CDR2 is YFSETQ. CDR3 sequence (DNA): TGCGCCAGCCGTCGGAGCGGTAGCTCCTACAATGAGCAGTTCTTC. Translated, it gives CASRRSGSSYNEQFF.

The J gene is TRBJ1-2, the V gene TRBV19, with D possibly TRBD1 on 5 matching bases. This CDR3 spans 13 amino acids. Germline CDR1 reads LNHDA; CDR2 reads SQIVND (reference sequence). The V and J ends lost 3 bases and 8 bases respectively, with 13 bases between them. CDR3 nucleotides: TGTGCCAGTAGTATGGGGCAGCCGTTAGGCTACACCTTC. Amino acid sequence: CASSMGQPLGYTF.

The J gene is TRBJ2-7, the V gene TRBV4-1, with 8 bases identical to TRBD1. From germline, CDR1 is MGHRA and CDR2 YSYEKL. The V gene end was trimmed by 1 base and the J gene end by 6 bases; junction bases not matched to a gene: 2. The CDR3 has 13 residues. The CDR3 region has the DNA TGCGCCAGCAGCCAAGCAGGGGGCGGCGAGCAGTACTTC. Translated: CASSQAGGGEQYF.